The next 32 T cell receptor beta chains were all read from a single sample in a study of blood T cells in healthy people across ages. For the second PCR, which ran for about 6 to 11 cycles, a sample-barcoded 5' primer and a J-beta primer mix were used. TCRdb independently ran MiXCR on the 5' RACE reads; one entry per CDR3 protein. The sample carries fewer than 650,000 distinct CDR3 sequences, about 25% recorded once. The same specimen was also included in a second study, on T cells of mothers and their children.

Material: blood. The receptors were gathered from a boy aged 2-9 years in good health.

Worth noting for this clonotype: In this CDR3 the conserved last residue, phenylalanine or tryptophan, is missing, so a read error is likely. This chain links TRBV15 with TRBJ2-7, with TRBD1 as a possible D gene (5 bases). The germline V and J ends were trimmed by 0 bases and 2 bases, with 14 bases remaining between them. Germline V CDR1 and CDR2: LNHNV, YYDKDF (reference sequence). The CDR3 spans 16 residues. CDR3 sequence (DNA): TGTGCCACCAGCAGAGATCTGGGGCGGAGACCCTACGAGCAGTACCTC. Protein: CATSRDLGRRPYEQYL.

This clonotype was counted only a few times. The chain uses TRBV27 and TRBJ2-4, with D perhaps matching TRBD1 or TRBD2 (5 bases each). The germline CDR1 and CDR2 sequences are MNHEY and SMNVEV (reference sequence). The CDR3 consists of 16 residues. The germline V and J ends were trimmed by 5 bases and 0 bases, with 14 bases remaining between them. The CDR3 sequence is CASSLHRDGAKNIQYF. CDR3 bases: TGTGCCAGCAGTCTACACCGGGACGGAGCCAAAAACATTCAGTACTTC.

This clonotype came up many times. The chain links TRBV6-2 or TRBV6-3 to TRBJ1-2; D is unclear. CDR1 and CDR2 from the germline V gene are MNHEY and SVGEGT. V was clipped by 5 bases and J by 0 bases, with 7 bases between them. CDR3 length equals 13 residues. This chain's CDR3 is CASSPDSNYGYTF. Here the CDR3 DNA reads TGTGCCAGCAGTCCCGACTCTAACTATGGCTACACCTTC.

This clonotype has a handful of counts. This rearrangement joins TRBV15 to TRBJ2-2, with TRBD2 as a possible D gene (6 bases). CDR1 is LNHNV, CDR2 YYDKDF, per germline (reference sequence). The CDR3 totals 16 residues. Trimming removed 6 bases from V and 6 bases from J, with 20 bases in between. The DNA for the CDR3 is TGTGCCACCAGTCGGACCCCGGGGGTTAGGGCCGGGGAGCTGTTTTTT. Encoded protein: CATSRTPGVRAGELFF.

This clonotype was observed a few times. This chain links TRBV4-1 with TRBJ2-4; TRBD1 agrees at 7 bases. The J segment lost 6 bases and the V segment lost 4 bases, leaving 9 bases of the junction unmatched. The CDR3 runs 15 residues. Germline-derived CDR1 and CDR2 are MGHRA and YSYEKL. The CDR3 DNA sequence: TGCGCCAGCAGCCCATACAGGGGCCTGGGAAACATTCAGTACTTC. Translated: CASSPYRGLGNIQYF.

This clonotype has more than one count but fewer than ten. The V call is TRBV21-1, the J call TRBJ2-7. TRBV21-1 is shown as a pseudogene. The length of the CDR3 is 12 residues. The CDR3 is CASSKVTYEQYF. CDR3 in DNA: TGTGCCAGTAGCAAAGTAACCTACGAGCAGTACTTC.

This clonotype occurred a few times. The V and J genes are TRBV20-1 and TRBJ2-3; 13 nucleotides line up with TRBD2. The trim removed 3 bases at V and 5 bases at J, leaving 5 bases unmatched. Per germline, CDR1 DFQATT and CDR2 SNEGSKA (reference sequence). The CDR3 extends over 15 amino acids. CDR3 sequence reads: CSASITSGRVDTQYF. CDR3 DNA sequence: TGCAGTGCTAGCATCACTAGCGGGAGGGTAGATACGCAGTATTTT.

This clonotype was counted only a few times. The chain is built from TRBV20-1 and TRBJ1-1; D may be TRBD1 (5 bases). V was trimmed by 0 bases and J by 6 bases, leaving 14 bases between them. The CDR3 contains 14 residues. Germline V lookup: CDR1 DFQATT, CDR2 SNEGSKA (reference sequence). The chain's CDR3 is CSARDGGGRAEAFF. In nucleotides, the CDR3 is TGCAGTGCTAGAGATGGGGGAGGGAGGGCTGAAGCTTTCTTT.

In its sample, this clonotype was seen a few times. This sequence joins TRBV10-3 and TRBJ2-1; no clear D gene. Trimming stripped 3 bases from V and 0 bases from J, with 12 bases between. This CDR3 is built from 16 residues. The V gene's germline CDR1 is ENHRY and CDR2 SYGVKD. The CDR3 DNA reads TGTGCCATCAGTGATCGATCATATAGCTCCTACAATGAGCAGTTCTTC. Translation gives CAISDRSYSSYNEQFF.

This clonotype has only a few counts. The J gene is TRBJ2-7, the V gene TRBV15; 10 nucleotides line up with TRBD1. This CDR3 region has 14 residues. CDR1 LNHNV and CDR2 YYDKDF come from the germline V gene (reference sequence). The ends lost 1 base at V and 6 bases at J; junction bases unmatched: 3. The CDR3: CATSRGQGASEQYF. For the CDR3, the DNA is TGTGCCACCAGCAGAGGACAGGGGGCTTCCGAGCAGTACTTC.

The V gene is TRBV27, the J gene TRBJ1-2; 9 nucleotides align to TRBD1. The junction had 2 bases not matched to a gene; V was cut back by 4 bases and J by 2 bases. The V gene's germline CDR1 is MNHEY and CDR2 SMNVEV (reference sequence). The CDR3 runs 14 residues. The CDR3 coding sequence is TGTGCCAGCAGTTGGGACAGGGAGAACTATGGCTACACCTTC. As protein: CASSWDRENYGYTF.

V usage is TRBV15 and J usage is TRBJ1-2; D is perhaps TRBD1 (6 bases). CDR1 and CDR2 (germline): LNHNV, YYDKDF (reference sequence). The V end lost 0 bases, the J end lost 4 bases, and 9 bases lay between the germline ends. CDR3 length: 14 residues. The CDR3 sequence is CATSRDQGSYGYTF. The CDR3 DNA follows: TGTGCCACCAGCAGAGACCAGGGGTCCTATGGCTACACCTTC.

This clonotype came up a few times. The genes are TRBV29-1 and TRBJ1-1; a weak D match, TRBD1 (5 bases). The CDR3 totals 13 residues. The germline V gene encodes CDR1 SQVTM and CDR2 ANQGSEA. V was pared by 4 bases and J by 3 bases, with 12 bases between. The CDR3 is CSVAGTLDTEAFF. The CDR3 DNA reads TGCAGCGTTGCCGGGACGTTAGACACTGAAGCTTTCTTT.

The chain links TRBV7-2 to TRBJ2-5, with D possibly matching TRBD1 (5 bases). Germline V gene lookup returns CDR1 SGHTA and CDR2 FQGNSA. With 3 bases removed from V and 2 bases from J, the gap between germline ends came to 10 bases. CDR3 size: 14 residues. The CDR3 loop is CASSLTAIQETQYF. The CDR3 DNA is TGTGCCAGCAGCTTGACAGCTATTCAAGAGACCCAGTACTTC.

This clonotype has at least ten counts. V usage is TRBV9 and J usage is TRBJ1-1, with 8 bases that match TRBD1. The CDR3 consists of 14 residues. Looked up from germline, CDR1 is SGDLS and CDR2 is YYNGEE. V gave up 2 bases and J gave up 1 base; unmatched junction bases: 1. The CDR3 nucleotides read TGTGCCAGCAGCGTCGGGACAGGGAACACTGAAGCTTTCTTT. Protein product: CASSVGTGNTEAFF.

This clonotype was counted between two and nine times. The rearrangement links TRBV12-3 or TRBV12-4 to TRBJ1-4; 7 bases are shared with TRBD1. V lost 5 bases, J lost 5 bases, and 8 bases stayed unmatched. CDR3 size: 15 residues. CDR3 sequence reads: CASSPVAGGNEKLFF. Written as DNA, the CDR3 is TGTGCCAGCAGTCCCGTGGCAGGGGGAAATGAAAAACTGTTTTTT.

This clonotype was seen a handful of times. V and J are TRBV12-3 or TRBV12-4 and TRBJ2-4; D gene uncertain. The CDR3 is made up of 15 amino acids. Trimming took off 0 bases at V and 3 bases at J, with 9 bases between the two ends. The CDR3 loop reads CASSLALGIKNIQYF. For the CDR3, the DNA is TGTGCCAGCAGTTTAGCGCTTGGTATCAAAAACATTCAGTACTTC.

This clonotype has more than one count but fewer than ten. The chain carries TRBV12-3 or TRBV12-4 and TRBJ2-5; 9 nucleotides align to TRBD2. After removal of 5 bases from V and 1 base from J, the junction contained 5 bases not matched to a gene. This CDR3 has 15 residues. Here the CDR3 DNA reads TGTGCCAGCAGTGCCGAGCGGGGGGCCCAAGAGACCCAGTACTTC. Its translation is CASSAERGAQETQYF.

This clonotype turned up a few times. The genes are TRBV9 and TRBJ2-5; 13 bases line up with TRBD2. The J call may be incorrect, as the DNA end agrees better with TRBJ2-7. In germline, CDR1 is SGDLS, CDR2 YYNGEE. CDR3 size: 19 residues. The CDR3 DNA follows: TGTGCCAGCAGCGTAGACCCGACTAGCGGGAGGAGTAGCACCTACGAGCAGTACTTC. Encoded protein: CASSVDPTSGRSSTYEQYF.

DNA for the CDR3: TGTGCCAGCAGCCAAGACTGGGGCGGACCGGATGAGCAGTTCTTC. Its translation is CASSQDWGGPDEQFF. This chain uses TRBV3-1 with TRBJ2-1, with a weak D call TRBD1 (5 bases). Trimming removed 0 bases at V and 8 bases at J, with 14 bases between. CDR3 length: 15 amino acids. Germline CDR1 is LGHDT and CDR2 is YNNKEL (reference sequence).

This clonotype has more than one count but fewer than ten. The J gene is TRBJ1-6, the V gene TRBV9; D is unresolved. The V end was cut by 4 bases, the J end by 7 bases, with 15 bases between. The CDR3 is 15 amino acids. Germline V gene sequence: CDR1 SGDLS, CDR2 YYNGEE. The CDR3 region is CASSFGRNPNSPLHF. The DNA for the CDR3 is TGTGCCAGCAGCTTCGGACGCAACCCAAATTCACCCCTCCACTTT.

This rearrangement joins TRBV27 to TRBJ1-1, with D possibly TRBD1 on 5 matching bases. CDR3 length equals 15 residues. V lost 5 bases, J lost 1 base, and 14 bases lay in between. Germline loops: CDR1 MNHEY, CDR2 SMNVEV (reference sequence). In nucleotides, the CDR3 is TGTGCCAGCAGTCCCCCAGGGATACGGAACACTGAAGCTTTCTTT. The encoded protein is CASSPPGIRNTEAFF.

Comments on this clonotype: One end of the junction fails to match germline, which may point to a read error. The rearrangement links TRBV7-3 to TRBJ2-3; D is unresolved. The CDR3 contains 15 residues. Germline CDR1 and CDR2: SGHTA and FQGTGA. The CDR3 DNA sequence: TGTACCAGCAGCTTAACTTTCCCTAACACAGATACGCAGTATTTT. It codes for CTSSLTFPNTDTQYF. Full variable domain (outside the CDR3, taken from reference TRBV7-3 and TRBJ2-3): GAGVSQTPSNKVTEKGKYVELRCDPISGHTALYWYRQSLGQGPEFLIYFQGTGAADDSGLPNDRFFAVRPEGSVSTLKIQRTERGDSAVYLCTSSLTFPNTDTQYFGPGTRLTVL.

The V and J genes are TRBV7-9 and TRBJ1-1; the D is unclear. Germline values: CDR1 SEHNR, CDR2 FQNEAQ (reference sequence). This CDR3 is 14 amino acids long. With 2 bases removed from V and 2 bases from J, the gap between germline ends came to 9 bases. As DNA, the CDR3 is TGTGCCAGCAGCTTACGTACGTTTAACACTGAAGCTTTCTTT. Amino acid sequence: CASSLRTFNTEAFF.

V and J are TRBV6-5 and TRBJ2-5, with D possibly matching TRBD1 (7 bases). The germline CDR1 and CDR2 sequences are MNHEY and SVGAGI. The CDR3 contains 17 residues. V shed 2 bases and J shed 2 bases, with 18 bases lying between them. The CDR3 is CASSYAIQGRRQETQYF. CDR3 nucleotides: TGTGCCAGCAGTTACGCCATACAGGGGAGGAGACAAGAGACCCAGTACTTC.

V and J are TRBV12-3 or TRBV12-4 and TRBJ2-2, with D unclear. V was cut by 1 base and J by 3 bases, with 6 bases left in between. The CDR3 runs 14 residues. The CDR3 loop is CASSLGQHTGELFF. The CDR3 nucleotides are TGTGCCAGCAGTTTAGGGCAGCACACCGGGGAGCTGTTTTTT.

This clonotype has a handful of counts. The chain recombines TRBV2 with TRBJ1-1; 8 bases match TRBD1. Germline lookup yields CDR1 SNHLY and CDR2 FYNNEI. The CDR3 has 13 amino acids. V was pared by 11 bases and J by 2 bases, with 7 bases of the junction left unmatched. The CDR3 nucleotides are TGTGCCCCGGGACAGGAGTACAACACTGAAGCTTTCTTT. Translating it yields CAPGQEYNTEAFF.

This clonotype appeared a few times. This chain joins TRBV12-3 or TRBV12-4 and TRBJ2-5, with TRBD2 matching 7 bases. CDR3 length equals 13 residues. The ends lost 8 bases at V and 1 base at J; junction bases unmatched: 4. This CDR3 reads CASGASGQETQYF. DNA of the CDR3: TGTGCCAGCGGGGCTAGCGGCCAAGAGACCCAGTACTTC.

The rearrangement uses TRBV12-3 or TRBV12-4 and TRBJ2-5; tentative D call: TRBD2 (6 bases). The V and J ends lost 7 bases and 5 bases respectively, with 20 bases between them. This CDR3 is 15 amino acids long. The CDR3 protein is CASTSGWGVGETQYF. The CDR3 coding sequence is TGTGCCAGCACTTCTGGTTGGGGGGTTGGTGAGACCCAGTACTTC.

Written as DNA, the CDR3 is TGCACCAGCAGCCAAGACAGCAACTATCCTTACACCGGGGAGCTGTTTTTT. It specifies CTSSQDSNYPYTGELFF. The rearrangement links TRBV1 to TRBJ2-2. TRBV1 is recorded as a pseudogene. This CDR3 is built from 17 residues.

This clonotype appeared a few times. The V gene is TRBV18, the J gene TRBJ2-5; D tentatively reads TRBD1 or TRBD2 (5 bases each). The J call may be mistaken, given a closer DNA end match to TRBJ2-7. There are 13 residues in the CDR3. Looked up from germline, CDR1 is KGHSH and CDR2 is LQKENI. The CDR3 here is CASSGTESYEQYF. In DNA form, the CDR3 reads TGTGCCAGCTCGGGGACGGAATCCTACGAGCAGTACTTC.

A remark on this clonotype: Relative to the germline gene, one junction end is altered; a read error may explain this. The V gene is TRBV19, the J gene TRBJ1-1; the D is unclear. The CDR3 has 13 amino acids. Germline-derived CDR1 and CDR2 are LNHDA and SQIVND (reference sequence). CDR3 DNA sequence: TGTGCCAGCAGTACCCCGGGAGTCACTGAAGCTTTCTTT. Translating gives CASSTPGVTEAFF.